Below are 10 T cell receptor beta chains sequenced from a single sample in a study of Ad26.COV2.S vaccination and SARS-CoV-2 variants (dated by TCRdb to 2020 to 2023). The library was made by the immunoSEQ multiplex PCR assay. In its TCRdb copy, this immuneACCESS table keeps in-frame sequences only and misses some clones. Where compared with another copy, unresolved V genes explain less than half of these, and the others have no known cause. This sample lists about 680,000 clones; around 89% were detected once. The top ten clones comprise approximately 1.5% of the sample. The treatment or condition label on this specimen signifies: around 19 received Ad26.COV2.S at low or high dose, single or two shots; about 5 received placebo; per-sample allocation not given. For vaccine and placebo recipients, repertoires were sequenced using samples collected on day 63 after the first injection. The sequencing here drew on peripheral blood, taken in a trial of Ad26.COV2.S vaccine versus placebo. These receptors were collected from a person between 18 and 65 years old who received the Ad26.COV2.S COVID-19 vaccine or a placebo.

CDR3 nucleotides: TGTGCCAGCAGTTACGGACTAGCGGGAGACTACGAGCAGTACTTC. Residues: CASSYGLAGDYEQYF. This chain joins TRBV6-2 or TRBV6-3 and TRBJ2-7; 13 nucleotides align to TRBD2. Germline V gives CDR1 MNHEY, CDR2 SVGEGT. The trim removed 2 bases at V and 3 bases at J, leaving 1 base unmatched. CDR3 size: 15 residues.

The chain links TRBV15 to TRBJ1-5; 7 nucleotides line up with TRBD1. V lost 0 bases, J lost 7 bases, and 6 bases stayed unmatched. The CDR3 loop spans 15 amino acids. Germline V lookup: CDR1 LNHNV, CDR2 YYDKDF (reference sequence). The CDR3 bases are TGTGCCACCAGCAGAGATCGGTTAGGGGGCCAGCCCCAGCATTTT. It yields the protein CATSRDRLGGQPQHF.

This clone was recorded a few times. This chain links TRBV7-3 with TRBJ1-2, with D uncertain. The ends were cut back, 1 base at V and 8 bases at J, with 17 bases in the middle. Germline loops: CDR1 SGHTA, CDR2 FQGTGA. The CDR3 sequence is 15 residues long. As DNA, the CDR3 is TGTGCCAGCAGCTTAAGCCGAACCGCCCCCGGGGGCTACACCTTC. This encodes CASSLSRTAPGGYTF.

The V and J genes are TRBV10-1 and TRBJ2-5; possible D gene TRBD2, 6 bases. V was pared by 2 bases and J by 2 bases, with 9 bases between. Looked up from germline, CDR1 is WNHNN and CDR2 is SYGVQD (reference sequence). This CDR3 contains 14 residues. Here the CDR3 DNA reads TGCGCCAGCAGTGAGGGGGGGTCACAAGAGACCCAGTACTTC. Residues: CASSEGGSQETQYF.

V usage is TRBV5-1 and J usage is TRBJ2-1; 12 bases map to TRBD2. The CDR3 has 16 residues. Germline V gene lookup returns CDR1 SGHRS and CDR2 YFSETQ. J was trimmed by 1 base and V by 4 bases; bases with no gene match: 3. CDR3 amino acids: CASSVLAGGSYNEQFF. For the CDR3, the DNA is TGCGCCAGCAGCGTACTAGCGGGGGGATCCTACAATGAGCAGTTCTTC.

V and J are TRBV19 and TRBJ1-2; D is unresolved. The CDR3 is made up of 14 amino acids. Trimming took 7 bases from V and 2 from J, leaving 14 bases between them. Per the germline V gene, CDR1 is LNHDA and CDR2 is SQIVND (reference sequence). CDR3 protein: CASISLGANYGYTF. DNA of the CDR3: TGTGCCAGTATTAGTTTGGGTGCGAACTATGGCTACACCTTC.

V and J are TRBV27 and TRBJ2-7; TRBD2 might be the D (6 bases). Germline assignment: CDR1 MNHEY and CDR2 SMNVEV (reference sequence). This CDR3 has 15 amino acids. V was cut by 5 bases and J by 3 bases, with 17 bases left in between. CDR3: CASSRNGSPLYEQYF. The DNA for the CDR3 is TGTGCCAGCAGTCGAAACGGGAGTCCTCTCTACGAGCAGTACTTC.

This clone has a single count. This chain links TRBV2 with TRBJ1-2; D ambiguous. The CDR3 is made up of 10 amino acids. Per germline, CDR1 SNHLY and CDR2 FYNNEI. V lost 4 bases, J lost 5 bases, and 2 bases lay in between. The CDR3 sequence is CASSVYGYTF. The CDR3 region has the DNA TGTGCCAGCAGTGTGTATGGCTACACCTTC.

The rearrangement uses TRBV28 and TRBJ2-6; D is uncertain. The V gene's germline CDR1 is MDHEN and CDR2 SYDVKM. The CDR3 totals 18 residues. The V and J ends lost 3 bases and 1 base respectively, with 16 bases between them. CDR3 protein: CASSFHAGPLSGANVLTF. CDR3 sequence (DNA): TGTGCCAGCAGTTTCCATGCCGGCCCTCTATCTGGGGCCAACGTCCTGACTTTC.

The gene calls are TRBV5-1 and TRBJ2-7, with D perhaps matching TRBD1 or TRBD2 (6 bases each). CDR3 length equals 16 residues. Trimming removed 0 bases at V and 4 bases at J, with 17 bases between. CDR1 is SGHRS and CDR2 is YFSETQ in the germline V gene. CDR3 in amino acids: CASSLVDGGQGYEQYF. The CDR3 coding sequence is TGCGCCAGCAGCTTGGTAGACGGGGGCCAGGGTTACGAGCAGTACTTC.